These 16 T cell receptor beta chains were all obtained from the same sample, sequenced in a study of blood T cell repertoires in COVID-19. Produced via immunoSEQ multiplex PCR; TCRdb's table is partial and in-frame only. The repertoire holds 150,000 to 200,000 clones, with around 80% as singletons. Specimen: PBMCs or T cells enriched from blood (not recorded which). The receptors derive from a man aged 50 or older who had recovered from COVID-19.

The chain employs TRBV19 and TRBJ1-1; D ambiguous. The V and J ends lost 3 bases and 2 bases respectively, with 4 bases between them. Germline values: CDR1 LNHDA, CDR2 SQIVND (reference sequence). The CDR3 spans 12 residues. Here the CDR3 DNA reads TGTGCCAGTAGTATTTATAACACTGAAGCTTTCTTT. It specifies CASSIYNTEAFF. The whole variable domain, filled in from reference TRBV19 and TRBJ1-1, reads DGGITQSPKYLFRKEGQNVTLSCEQNLNHDAMYWYRQDPGQGLRLIYYSQIVNDFQKGDIAEGYSVSREKKESFPLTVTSAQKNPTAFYLCASSIYNTEAFFGQGTRLTVV.

This chain's CDR3 is CASSSQGAQDEKLFF. The DNA of the CDR3 is TGCGCCAGCAGCTCACAGGGGGCCCAGGATGAAAAACTGTTTTTT. The chain employs TRBV5-1 and TRBJ1-4; 9 bases align to TRBD1. CDR1 is SGHRS and CDR2 is YFSETQ in the germline V gene. The J segment lost 6 bases and the V segment lost 3 bases, leaving 6 bases of the junction unmatched. This CDR3 has 15 residues.

This clone showed up just once. J is TRBJ1-4 and V is TRBV18; D gene ambiguous. The CDR3 contains 11 residues. Per the germline V gene, CDR1 is KGHSH and CDR2 is LQKENI. The V and J ends lost 6 bases and 7 bases respectively, with 6 bases between them. Here the CDR3 reads CASSNSEKLFF. In DNA form, the CDR3 reads TGTGCCAGCTCTAACTCTGAAAAACTGTTTTTT.

This chain uses TRBV5-4 with TRBJ2-3; 11 bases are a match to TRBD2. The CDR3 totals 15 residues. Germline lookup yields CDR1 SGHNT and CDR2 YYREEE (reference sequence). With 2 bases clipped from V and 4 bases from J, the junction kept 3 bases outside the gene matches. The CDR3 nucleotides are TGTGCCAGCAGCTTTAGCGGGAGGGGGGCAGATACGCAGTATTTT. Amino acids: CASSFSGRGADTQYF.

This chain joins TRBV11-1 and TRBJ2-4; D gene ambiguous. Germline assignment: CDR1 SGHAT and CDR2 FQDESV (reference sequence). Trimming cost V 5 bases and J 0 bases, with 11 bases left between them. This CDR3 comprises 15 residues. CDR3 nucleotide sequence: TGTGCCAGCAGCCCTCCCCAGTTAGCCAAAAACATTCAGTACTTC. This sequence encodes CASSPPQLAKNIQYF.

The V and J genes are TRBV5-4 and TRBJ2-1, with a tentative D call TRBD1 (6 bases). There are 13 residues in the CDR3. The germline gives CDR1 SGHNT, CDR2 YYREEE (reference sequence). The V gene lost 0 bases and the J gene lost 12 bases, with 13 bases spanning the gap. The CDR3 DNA sequence: TGTGCCAGCAGCTTGGGGGACAACCGCCGGCAGTTCTTC. Translating it yields CASSLGDNRRQFF.

The chain combines TRBV19 with TRBJ1-2; 10 positions agree with TRBD1. Germline CDR1 reads LNHDA; CDR2 reads SQIVND (reference sequence). The CDR3 loop spans 13 amino acids. Unmatched junction bases numbered 5, after V lost 6 bases and J lost 7 bases. CDR3 amino acids: CASRTGGASGYTF. CDR3 nucleotide sequence: TGTGCCAGTAGGACAGGGGGCGCGAGTGGCTACACCTTC.

The chain joins TRBV18 to TRBJ2-7; D is possibly TRBD2 (6 bases). The CDR3 length is 14 residues. V was trimmed by 3 bases and J by 7 bases, leaving 16 bases between them. Germline CDR1 and CDR2: KGHSH and LQKENI. For the CDR3, the DNA is TGTGCCAGCTCACCGGAACTAGCAGCCTCTGAGCAGTACTTC. Amino acids: CASSPELAASEQYF. Full variable domain (outside the CDR3, taken from reference TRBV18 and TRBJ2-7): NAGVMQNPRHLVRRRGQEARLRCSPMKGHSHVYWYRQLPEEGLKFMVYLQKENIIDESGMPKERFSAEFPKEGPSILRIQQVVRGDSAAYFCASSPELAASEQYFGPGTRLTVT.

This chain joins TRBV7-2 and TRBJ2-7; D unresolved. V was cut by 0 bases and J by 4 bases, with 7 bases left in between. CDR3 size: 13 residues. Germline V gene sequence: CDR1 SGHTA, CDR2 FQGNSA. CDR3 sequence: CASSLAVTYEQYF. The CDR3 region has the DNA TGTGCCAGCAGCTTAGCAGTTACATACGAGCAGTACTTC.

Notes on this clone: The identical CDR3 is also encoded by other nucleotide sequences in the sample. The rearrangement links TRBV29-1 to TRBJ2-1, with TRBD1 matching over 7 bases. Trimming cost V 1 base and J 1 base; bases outside gene matches: 7. CDR3 length equals 16 residues. CDR1 and CDR2 from the germline V gene are SQVTM and ANQGSEA. CDR3 sequence (DNA): TGCAGCGTTGAAGTTTCGTGGGACAGTTCCTACAATGAGCAGTTCTTC. This encodes CSVEVSWDSSYNEQFF.

This chain links TRBV7-3 with TRBJ2-2, with a weak D call TRBD1 (6 bases). Per the germline V gene, CDR1 is SGHTA and CDR2 is FQGTGA. CDR3 length: 14 residues. V lost 5 bases to trimming and J lost 6 bases, with 13 bases between them. CDR3 in amino acids: CASSQAGASGELFF. The CDR3 coding sequence is TGTGCCAGCAGCCAGGCAGGGGCCTCCGGGGAGCTGTTTTTT.

The chain uses TRBV18 and TRBJ1-2; 12 nucleotides agree with TRBD1. This CDR3 comprises 17 residues. Germline CDR1 KGHSH, CDR2 LQKENI. Germline trimming cut 3 bases from V and 2 bases from J; bases unmatched to any gene: 7. The CDR3 coding sequence is TGTGCCAGCTCACCGTCCGGGACAGGGGGCTCAAACTATGGCTACACCTTC. Translating gives CASSPSGTGGSNYGYTF.

The V gene is TRBV4-1, the J gene TRBJ1-1, with 7 bases fitting TRBD1. V was clipped by 1 base and J by 5 bases; unmatched bases: 1. CDR3 length: 13 residues. Germline CDR1 MGHRA, CDR2 YSYEKL. CDR3 DNA sequence: TGCGCCAGCAGCCAAGTACAGGGGACTGAAGCTTTCTTT. It is translated as CASSQVQGTEAFF.

CDR3 DNA sequence: TGTGCCAGCAGCCGTCGGAGCAGCACAGATACGCAGTATTTT. This gives the protein CASSRRSSTDTQYF. This chain connects TRBV21-1 to TRBJ2-3; the table's TRBD2 call for D was not verified on the DNA. TRBV21-1 represents a pseudogene. This CDR3 is built from 14 residues.

This clone was seen once. This chain connects TRBV19 to TRBJ1-5, with 8 bases that match TRBD1. This CDR3 contains 13 residues. The junction had 2 bases not matched to a gene; V was cut back by 5 bases and J by 5 bases. Per the germline V gene, CDR1 is LNHDA and CDR2 is SQIVND (reference sequence). CDR3 amino acids: CASSLDRDQPQHF. The CDR3 DNA follows: TGTGCCAGTAGTTTGGACAGGGATCAGCCCCAGCATTTT.

This clone was counted a single time. The V and J genes are TRBV28 and TRBJ2-5; 10 nucleotides agree with TRBD2. Germline loops: CDR1 MDHEN, CDR2 SYDVKM. This CDR3 is 18 amino acids long. With V trimmed by 3 bases and J by 6 bases, 16 bases remained unmatched. This CDR3 reads CASSFMVLKRGGTKTQYF. The DNA for the CDR3 is TGTGCCAGCAGTTTTATGGTGCTAAAGCGGGGGGGCACGAAGACCCAGTACTTC.